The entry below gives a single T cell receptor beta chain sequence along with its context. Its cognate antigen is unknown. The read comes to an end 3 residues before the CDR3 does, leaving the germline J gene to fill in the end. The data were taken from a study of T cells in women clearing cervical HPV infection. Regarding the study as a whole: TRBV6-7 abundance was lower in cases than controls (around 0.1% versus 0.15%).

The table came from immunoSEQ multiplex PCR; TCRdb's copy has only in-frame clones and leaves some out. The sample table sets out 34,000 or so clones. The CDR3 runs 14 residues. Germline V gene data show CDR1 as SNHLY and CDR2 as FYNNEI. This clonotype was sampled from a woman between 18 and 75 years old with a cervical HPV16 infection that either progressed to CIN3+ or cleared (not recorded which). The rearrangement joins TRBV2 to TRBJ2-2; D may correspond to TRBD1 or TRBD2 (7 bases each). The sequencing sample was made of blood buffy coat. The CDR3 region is CASTRQGGREKLFF. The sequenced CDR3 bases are TGTGCCAGCACCCGACAGGGAGGGAGAGAAAAG.